These 7 T cell receptor beta chains were sequenced from one sample in a study of identical twins. A single record per CDR3 protein comes from TCRdb applying MiXCR to the 5' RACE reads. The sample lists some 440,000 distinct CDR3 sequences; less than 25% were seen once. The same sample was also used in a study of T cells expressing NK-cell markers.

Material for sequencing was CD4+ T cells sorted from blood. The receptor source for this set is a woman aged 18-35 years in good health.

This sequence joins TRBV24-1 and TRBJ2-1, with D unresolved. Trimming pared 1 base from V and 7 bases from J, leaving 4 bases between. Per germline, CDR1 KGHDR and CDR2 SFDVKD. This CDR3 has 12 amino acids. CDR3 DNA sequence: TGTGCCACCAGTGATTTTGGGAATGAGCAGTTCTTC. Protein sequence: CATSDFGNEQFF.

This clonotype appeared a few times. This sequence joins TRBV12-3 or TRBV12-4 and TRBJ1-6; D is possibly TRBD1 (5 bases). The CDR3 extends over 14 amino acids. V was shortened by 6 bases and J by 9 bases, with 15 bases between the two germline ends. DNA of the CDR3: TGTGCCAGCAGATCAACAGGCGTGGGTTCACCCCTCCACTTT. This gives the protein CASRSTGVGSPLHF.

V usage is TRBV15 and J usage is TRBJ2-3; 7 positions agree with TRBD1. Germline V gives CDR1 LNHNV, CDR2 YYDKDF (reference sequence). V lost 5 bases and J lost 3; bases outside the gene matches: 11. The CDR3 is made up of 16 amino acids. As DNA, the CDR3 is TGTGCCACCAGCGAGACGGGTACAGGGGAGACAGATACGCAGTATTTT. It specifies CATSETGTGETDTQYF.

The rearrangement uses TRBV5-1 and TRBJ2-3, with 10 bases fitting TRBD2. The CDR3 has 15 residues. V trimming: 6 bases; J trimming: 2 bases; junction bases outside the gene matches: 6. Looked up from germline, CDR1 is SGHRS and CDR2 is YFSETQ. The CDR3 is CASTTSGDFTDTQYF. The CDR3 DNA is TGCGCCAGCACCACTAGCGGGGATTTCACAGATACGCAGTATTTT.

Only a few counts were recorded for this clonotype. The chain links TRBV2 to TRBJ2-1; TRBD1 matches at 8 bases. The CDR3 length is 14 residues. CDR1 is SNHLY and CDR2 is FYNNEI in the germline V gene. V gave up 3 bases and J gave up 6 bases; unmatched junction bases: 4. In DNA form, the CDR3 reads TGTGCCAGCAGTGAGCAGGGGGCAGGCAATGAGCAGTTCTTC. It specifies CASSEQGAGNEQFF.

Only one count was recorded for this clonotype. This chain links TRBV10-3 with TRBJ2-7; tentatively, D is TRBD1 or TRBD2 (6 bases each). The V gene's germline CDR1 is ENHRY and CDR2 SYGVKD. The CDR3 spans 15 residues. Deletions cut 5 bases from V and 1 base from J, with 15 bases between. The DNA for the CDR3 is TGTGCCATCAGTCCGGGGGCTTCCCGGTCCTACGAGCAGTACTTC. Amino acid sequence: CAISPGASRSYEQYF.

The sample holds a few counts of this clonotype. V gene TRBV12-3 or TRBV12-4 combines with J gene TRBJ2-1; 8 bases line up with TRBD2. V trimming: 5 bases; J trimming: 5 bases; junction bases outside the gene matches: 8. The CDR3 is 15 residues long. CDR3 sequence (DNA): TGTGCCAGCAGTACATTCAGCGGGGGCAACAATGAGCAGTTCTTC. Amino acid sequence: CASSTFSGGNNEQFF.